What follows is one TCR beta chain and its context. The antigen is not known. The data were produced by immunoSEQ multiplex PCR, yet TCRdb's version contains in-frame clones alone and is incomplete. The repertoire holds roughly 310,000 clones, 88% seen once, with approximately 0.96% in the top ten. The data are from a study of cytomegalovirus exposure and HLA in healthy donors. General study points: Under in vitro conditions, a few CMV-associated chains were confirmed as specific for CMV antigens. First-cohort TCR clusters were later found to tend to co-occur in the approximately 110 validation repertoires. It was reported that the classifier diagnosed cytomegalovirus status with high specificity and sensitivity in both the original and validation cohorts. Cytomegalovirus-associated status was assigned to 150 or so TCR beta chains.

With 3 bases removed from V and 12 bases from J, the gap between germline ends came to 15 bases. The CDR3 loop spans 13 amino acids. From germline, CDR1 is MNHNS and CDR2 SASEGT. The material sequenced was PBMCs. This sequence was found in a man between 25 and 39 years old in good health and CMV-seronegative. This rearrangement joins TRBV6-1 to TRBJ2-1; maybe TRBD2 (6 bases). CDR3 sequence: CASSDRDFNRQFF. The CDR3 DNA sequence: TGTGCCAGCAGTGACAGGGACTTTAACCGGCAGTTCTTC.